What follows are 32 T cell receptor beta chains derived from one specimen sequenced in a study of T cell repertoires in cytomegalovirus infection. MiXCR, applied by TCRdb to the reads, yields one record per CDR3 protein. The sample yields around 200,000 distinct CDR3 sequences, less than 50% seen once. No antigen has been assigned to these receptors. The material sequenced was CD8+ T cells from cultured PBMCs, taken from culture after CMV antigen stimulation. Every receptor here comes from a human donor in good health (CMV status not recorded). Some clones in this sample may be carry-over from other donors' samples.

The chain couples TRBV9 to TRBJ1-2; unclear D gene. V shed 3 bases and J shed 2 bases, with 11 bases lying between them. Per germline, CDR1 SGDLS and CDR2 YYNGEE. The CDR3 spans 14 residues. CDR3 sequence reads: CASSGRTGNYGYTF. Here the CDR3 DNA reads TGTGCCAGCAGCGGACGGACGGGAAACTATGGCTACACCTTC.

This clonotype came up a few times. The gene calls are TRBV11-2 and TRBJ1-2; no clear D gene. The CDR3 runs to 17 residues. The germline V gene encodes CDR1 SGHAT and CDR2 FQNNGV. V gave up 1 base and J gave up 4 bases, with 19 bases separating them. CDR3 in DNA: TGTGCCAGCAGCTTAGGGATTAGACGGATGTCTGGCTATGGCTACACCTTC. Translated, it gives CASSLGIRRMSGYGYTF.

V usage is TRBV27 and J usage is TRBJ1-2; weak D call: TRBD1 (5 bases). Trimming took off 3 bases at V and 6 bases at J, with 23 bases between the two ends. Germline lookup yields CDR1 MNHEY and CDR2 SMNVEV (reference sequence). CDR3 length equals 17 residues. CDR3 protein: CASSFGEGTGLRDGYTF. The CDR3 bases are TGTGCCAGCAGTTTTGGCGAGGGAACAGGTCTGCGGGATGGCTACACCTTC.

Ten or more counts support this clonotype. The chain couples TRBV7-9 to TRBJ1-2; D possibly corresponds to TRBD1 (6 bases). Trimming left V 6 bases short and J 6 bases short, with 17 bases between. The length of the CDR3 is 14 residues. The germline V gene encodes CDR1 SEHNR and CDR2 FQNEAQ (reference sequence). CDR3: CASSSRGEDDGYTF. CDR3 DNA sequence: TGTGCCAGCAGTTCGAGGGGGGAAGACGATGGCTACACCTTC.

This clonotype has just a few counts. The chain recombines TRBV20-1 with TRBJ2-7; D possibly corresponds to TRBD1 (6 bases). Germline V gives CDR1 DFQATT, CDR2 SNEGSKA (reference sequence). Trimming removed 6 bases at V and 2 bases at J, with 41 bases between. This CDR3 spans 22 amino acids. The CDR3 DNA follows: TGCAGTGCCCCCTTTGGGCTAGATTGGGGGCCGATTGCTAGGGGTATCACCTACGAGCAGTACTTC. As protein: CSAPFGLDWGPIARGITYEQYF.

A word on this clonotype: One end of the junction varies from germline; a read error may be responsible. This chain links TRBV7-6 with TRBJ2-2; 9 bases fit TRBD2. The CDR3 contains 19 residues. CDR1 and CDR2 (germline): SGHVS, FNYEAQ. The CDR3 DNA is TGTGCCAGCAGCTTAGGGCCAGCGGGGGGCCCTAAGGACACCGGGGTGCTGTTTTTT. Protein product: CASSLGPAGGPKDTGVLFF.

The V gene is TRBV15, the J gene TRBJ2-1; TRBD1 aligns across 8 bases. The CDR3 loop spans 16 amino acids. The trim removed 2 bases at V and 6 bases at J, leaving 9 bases unmatched. The germline V gene encodes CDR1 LNHNV and CDR2 YYDKDF (reference sequence). This chain's CDR3 is CATSRRTGTLLNEQFF. CDR3 in DNA: TGTGCCACCAGCAGACGGACAGGGACCCTTCTCAATGAGCAGTTCTTC.

This clonotype was detected many times. The chain combines TRBV7-9 with TRBJ2-5; 10 bases are shared with TRBD1. The germline CDR1 and CDR2 sequences are SEHNR and FQNEAQ (reference sequence). V gave up 6 bases and J gave up 0 bases; unmatched junction bases: 28. This CDR3 is 23 amino acids long. As DNA, the CDR3 is TGTGCCAGCAGGCGCAACCCTCGCGACAGGGGGCTTGGGCCCGGCAGGAACCAAGAGACCCAGTACTTC. It yields the protein CASRRNPRDRGLGPGRNQETQYF. The full variable domain, with the rest looked up from reference TRBV7-9 and TRBJ2-5, is DTGVSQNPRHKITKRGQNVTFRCDPISEHNRLYWYRQTLGQGPEFLTYFQNEAQLEKSRLLSDRFSAERPKGSFSTLEIQRTEQGDSAMYLCASRRNPRDRGLGPGRNQETQYFGPGTRLLVL.

This clonotype was seen ten or more times. At one end, the junction sequence differs from germline, possibly due to a read error. The J gene is TRBJ1-2, the V gene TRBV7-8; tentative D call: TRBD1 (5 bases). The CDR3 covers 14 residues. Germline V lookup: CDR1 SGHVS, CDR2 FQNEAQ. CDR3 amino acids: CASSLGRGREFTVF. CDR3 nucleotides: TGTGCCAGCAGCTTAGGGAGGGGTCGGGAGTTTACAGTTTTC.

This chain connects TRBV7-4 to TRBJ2-1, with D tentatively TRBD2 (6 bases). Germline V lookup: CDR1 SGHVT, CDR2 SQSDAQ. The CDR3 is 15 amino acids. The germline V and J ends were trimmed by 1 base and 4 bases, with 11 bases remaining between them. CDR3 sequence (DNA): TGTGCCAGCAGCTTAGTACGGGGGAGATACAATGAGCAGTTCTTC. Protein product: CASSLVRGRYNEQFF. The full variable domain, rest sourced from reference TRBV7-4 and TRBJ2-1, is GAGVSQSPRYKVAKRGRDVALRCDSISGHVTLYWYRQTLGQGSEVLTYSQSDAQRDKSGRPSGRFSAERPERSVSTLKIQRTEQGDSAVYLCASSLVRGRYNEQFFGPGTRLTVL.

This chain links TRBV11-2 with TRBJ2-3, with D possibly matching TRBD1 (6 bases). The germline V gene has CDR1 SGHAT and CDR2 FQNNGV. Trimming left V 3 bases short and J 2 bases short, with 9 bases between. The CDR3 runs 14 residues. The CDR3 protein is CASSFQGFTDTQYF. CDR3 DNA sequence: TGTGCCAGCAGCTTCCAGGGGTTCACAGATACGCAGTATTTT.

The sample holds a few counts of this clonotype. The chain carries TRBV4-1 and TRBJ1-5; D ambiguous. CDR1 and CDR2 (germline): MGHRA, YSYEKL. The V gene lost 1 base and the J gene lost 6 bases, with 10 bases spanning the gap. The CDR3 runs to 14 residues. DNA for the CDR3: TGCGCCAGCAGCCAAGCCTCACTTGCTCAGCCCCAGCATTTT. Protein: CASSQASLAQPQHF.

CDR3 nucleotides: TGTGCCAGCAGCTCCGGACTAGTAAAAGAGACCCAGTACTTC. Translation: CASSSGLVKETQYF. V usage is TRBV7-6 and J usage is TRBJ2-5, with 7 bases fitting TRBD2. The CDR3 contains 14 residues. Germline CDR1 and CDR2: SGHVS and FNYEAQ. V dropped 4 bases and J dropped 3; count of bases not matched to a gene: 5.

This clonotype has only a few counts. The chain links TRBV7-3 to TRBJ1-2; 9 nucleotides match TRBD1. Germline lookup yields CDR1 SGHTA and CDR2 FQGTGA. The CDR3 spans 14 residues. The V gene end was trimmed by 3 bases and the J gene end by 6 bases; junction bases not matched to a gene: 5. For the CDR3, the DNA is TGTGCCAGCAGCTTGTGGGACAGGGTTGATGGCTACACCTTC. Its protein is CASSLWDRVDGYTF.

The rearrangement links TRBV6-5 to TRBJ1-2, with a possible D match to TRBD1 (5 bases). Per the germline V gene, CDR1 is MNHEY and CDR2 is SVGAGI. The V gene lost 2 bases and the J gene lost 8 bases, with 15 bases spanning the gap. The CDR3 covers 14 residues. The CDR3 coding sequence is TGTGCCAGCAGTTACAGGGGCAGGGAATCGGGCTACACCTTC. Protein product: CASSYRGRESGYTF.

This clonotype was seen a handful of times. This rearrangement joins TRBV27 to TRBJ2-3, with 13 bases identical to TRBD2. The germline V gene encodes CDR1 MNHEY and CDR2 SMNVEV (reference sequence). Trimming removed 6 bases from V and 4 bases from J; junction bases left unmatched: 7. There are 16 residues in the CDR3. CDR3 nucleotides: TGTGCCAGCAGCCACAGGACTAGCGGGGGCCCAGATACGCAGTATTTT. It translates to CASSHRTSGGPDTQYF.

V gene TRBV6-6 combines with J gene TRBJ2-7; D might be TRBD1 or TRBD2, each matching 5 bases. There are 13 residues in the CDR3. The germline CDR1 and CDR2 sequences are MNHNY and SVGAGI (reference sequence). The V gene lost 8 bases and the J gene lost 6 bases, with 17 bases spanning the gap. CDR3 DNA sequence: TGTGCCAGCCCCGGGACGGCTAGCTTCGAGCAGTACTTC. It is translated as CASPGTASFEQYF.

This clonotype was seen more than once but under ten times. The chain couples TRBV27 to TRBJ1-2; 8 nucleotides match TRBD1. Germline CDR1 and CDR2: MNHEY and SMNVEV (reference sequence). With 6 bases clipped from V and 4 bases from J, the junction kept 10 bases outside the gene matches. The CDR3 is made up of 15 amino acids. The CDR3 here is CASSETGTGTYGYTF. The CDR3 nucleotides are TGTGCCAGCAGCGAGACCGGGACAGGAACCTATGGCTACACCTTC.

The chain employs TRBV4-1 and TRBJ2-5; the D call may be TRBD1 or TRBD2 (5 bases each). Trimming shortened V by 3 bases and J by 2 bases, and 13 bases separated the two germline ends. CDR3 length: 15 residues. Germline CDR1 is MGHRA and CDR2 is YSYEKL. In DNA form, the CDR3 reads TGCGCCAGCAGCCAGGTACCGGGACGGCAAGAGACCCAGTACTTC. Protein product: CASSQVPGRQETQYF.

This clonotype was picked up one time. The gene calls are TRBV28 and TRBJ2-5; TRBD2 might be the D (5 bases). V was trimmed by 3 bases and J by 2 bases, leaving 16 bases between them. The CDR3 is 16 residues long. From germline, CDR1 is MDHEN and CDR2 SYDVKM. The CDR3 loop reads CASSLRAGRGQETQYF. The CDR3 DNA reads TGTGCCAGCAGTTTGAGGGCTGGCCGCGGACAAGAGACCCAGTACTTC. The variable domain in full, with the rest retrieved from reference TRBV28 and TRBJ2-5, is DVKVTQSSRYLVKRTGEKVFLECVQDMDHENMFWYRQDPGLGLRLIYFSYDVKMKEKGDIPEGYSVSREKKERFSLILESASTNQTSMYLCASSLRAGRGQETQYFGPGTRLLVL.

The rearrangement joins TRBV11-2 to TRBJ1-3; tentatively, D is TRBD1 (6 bases). The germline CDR1 and CDR2 sequences are SGHAT and FQNNGV. V gave up 2 bases and J gave up 4 bases, with 12 bases separating them. The CDR3 totals 15 residues. The CDR3 region is CASSLWDKRGNTIYF. As DNA, the CDR3 is TGTGCCAGCAGCTTATGGGACAAAAGGGGAAACACCATATATTTT.

This clonotype appeared many times. This chain uses TRBV28 with TRBJ2-1, with TRBD2 identical over 7 bases. Germline V gene lookup returns CDR1 MDHEN and CDR2 SYDVKM. Trimming took 6 bases from V and 7 from J; bases not matched to a gene: 12. The CDR3 has 15 amino acids. In DNA, the CDR3 is TGTGCCAGCAGCCCGGGACTACTCCTTGTGAATGAGCAGTTCTTC. Its translation is CASSPGLLLVNEQFF.

V is TRBV7-3 and J is TRBJ2-7; TRBD1 matches 7 bases. The CDR3 runs 12 residues. With 5 bases clipped from V and 4 bases from J, the junction kept 2 bases outside the gene matches. Germline V gene lookup returns CDR1 SGHTA and CDR2 FQGTGA. CDR3 sequence: CASSGTVYEQYF. CDR3 nucleotide sequence: TGTGCCAGCAGCGGGACAGTTTACGAGCAGTACTTC.

The chain employs TRBV4-2 and TRBJ2-5; 8 bases agree with TRBD2. From germline, CDR1 is LGHNA and CDR2 YNFKEQ. J was trimmed by 4 bases and V by 0 bases; bases with no gene match: 4. CDR3 length equals 15 residues. The CDR3 region is CASSQETSAGETQYF. CDR3 nucleotides: TGTGCCAGCAGCCAAGAGACTAGCGCGGGAGAGACCCAGTACTTC.

This chain connects TRBV20-1 to TRBJ2-7; TRBD2 agrees at 9 bases. This CDR3 is 12 amino acids long. Germline CDR1 is DFQATT and CDR2 is SNEGSKA (reference sequence). Trimming at V came to 8 bases and at J to 2 bases, leaving 4 bases not matched to a gene. CDR3 sequence (DNA): TGCAGTCACCGACTAGCGGCCTACGAGCAGTACTTC. It specifies CSHRLAAYEQYF.

Only a few counts were recorded for this clonotype. One end of the junction is discordant with germline, which a read error may explain. This chain links TRBV4-1 with TRBJ2-7, with TRBD1 matching over 10 bases. Germline CDR1 is MGHRA and CDR2 is YSYEKL. The CDR3 loop spans 17 amino acids. DNA for the CDR3: TGTGCCAGCAGCCAAGAAGGACAGGGGGGGCCCTCCTACGAGCAGTACTTC. This encodes CASSQEGQGGPSYEQYF.

This chain uses TRBV27 with TRBJ1-2; TRBD1 matches at 7 bases. The CDR3 runs to 13 residues. Germline V gene sequence: CDR1 MNHEY, CDR2 SMNVEV (reference sequence). V lost 5 bases, J lost 7 bases, and 7 bases stayed unmatched. CDR3 sequence: CASSPRTGTGYTF. In nucleotides, the CDR3 is TGTGCCAGCAGTCCCCGGACAGGTACTGGCTACACCTTC.

The chain links TRBV7-2 to TRBJ1-2, with D unresolved. Trimming stripped 6 bases from V and 4 bases from J, with 15 bases between. This CDR3 spans 14 amino acids. Germline V gene data show CDR1 as SGHTA and CDR2 as FQGNSA. The CDR3 sequence is CASSIDPGSYGYTF. CDR3 DNA sequence: TGTGCCAGCAGTATAGACCCGGGGAGCTATGGCTACACCTTC.

This chain joins TRBV19 and TRBJ2-2; no clear D gene. Germline assignment: CDR1 LNHDA and CDR2 SQIVND (reference sequence). The CDR3 totals 11 residues. V was shortened by 11 bases and J by 1 base, with 5 bases between the two germline ends. The CDR3 DNA sequence: TGTGCCGCGGAGAACACCGGGGAGCTGTTTTTT. It is translated as CAAENTGELFF.

This clonotype was found a few times. The chain couples TRBV6-1 to TRBJ1-6; D might be TRBD1 (5 bases). This CDR3 contains 13 residues. V lost 5 bases and J 8 bases, leaving 10 bases between the germline ends. Germline V gene data show CDR1 as MNHNS and CDR2 as SASEGT. CDR3 region: CASSRGYDSPLHF. DNA of the CDR3: TGTGCCAGCAGTCGGGGCTACGATTCACCCCTCCACTTT.

This chain connects TRBV12-5 to TRBJ1-1; 7 bases match TRBD1. Looked up from germline, CDR1 is LGHNT and CDR2 is FRNRAP. The CDR3 consists of 13 residues. Trimming cost V 1 base and J 8 bases; bases outside gene matches: 4. CDR3 nucleotide sequence: TGTGCTAGTGGTTTGGGACAGGGACTCGAAGCTTTCTTT. Translating it yields CASGLGQGLEAFF.

The V and J genes are TRBV5-6 and TRBJ2-1; 9 bases line up with TRBD1. This CDR3 region has 14 residues. V was clipped by 4 bases and J by 12 bases; unmatched bases: 11. CDR1 is SGHDT and CDR2 is YYEEEE in the germline V gene. CDR3 residues: CASSTGTGFKRQFF. CDR3 bases: TGTGCCAGCAGCACCGGGACAGGGTTTAAGAGGCAGTTCTTC.